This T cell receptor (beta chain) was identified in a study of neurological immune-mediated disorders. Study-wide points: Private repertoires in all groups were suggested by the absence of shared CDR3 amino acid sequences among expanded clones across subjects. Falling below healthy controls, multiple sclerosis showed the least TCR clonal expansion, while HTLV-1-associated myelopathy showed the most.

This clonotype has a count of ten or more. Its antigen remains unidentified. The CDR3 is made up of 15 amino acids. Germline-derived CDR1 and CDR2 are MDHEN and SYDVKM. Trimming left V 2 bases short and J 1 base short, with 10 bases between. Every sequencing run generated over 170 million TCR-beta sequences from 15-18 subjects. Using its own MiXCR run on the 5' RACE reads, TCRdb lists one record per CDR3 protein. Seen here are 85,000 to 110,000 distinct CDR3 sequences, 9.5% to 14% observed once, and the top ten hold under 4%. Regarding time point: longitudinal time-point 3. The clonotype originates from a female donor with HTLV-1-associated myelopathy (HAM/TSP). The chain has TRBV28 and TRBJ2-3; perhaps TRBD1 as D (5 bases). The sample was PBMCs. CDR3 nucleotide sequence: TGTGCCAGCAGTTTAATAGGCAGGGGCACAGATACGCAGTATTTT. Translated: CASSLIGRGTDTQYF.